This T cell receptor (beta chain) stems from a study of human T cells and chemical hapten exposure. Turning to the study itself: Skin on the upper inner arm, about 2 cm by about 2 cm in size, was sensitized with 2% DPC. Each week of the approximately 25-week study, patients had diphenylcyclopropenone applied to the scalp.

This clonotype has only a few counts. For the library, individual cDNA molecules each received unique molecular identifiers. As originally analysed: Samples ranged from about 23,224 to 700,000 TCRs, with a median of about 96,000. Via MiXCR, TCRdb re-called the RACE reads, giving one row per CDR3 protein. The V and J calls here are based on TCRdb, not the publication. The profile shows roughly 120,000 distinct CDR3 sequences, roughly an eighth of them singletons. Time point noted: patch test 1, 2 weeks after DPC sensitization. The treatment: therapeutic diphenylcyclopropenone sensitization with weekly scalp DPC. V was pared by 0 bases and J by 7 bases, with 7 bases between. This CDR3 is 12 amino acids long. CDR1 is MNHEY, CDR2 SVGEGT, per germline.

J is TRBJ2-7 and V is TRBV6-2 or TRBV6-3, with D unclear. The source material was whole blood, sampled in connection with sensitization to the hapten diphenylcyclopropenone (DPC). The sequence came from a young man with alopecia areata. Some clones in this sample may be carry-over from other donors' samples. CDR3 in amino acids: CASSYSLEEQYF. For the CDR3, the DNA is TGTGCCAGCAGTTACTCCCTAGAGGAGCAGTACTTC.